These T cell receptor beta chains were read from a single sample in a study of T cell responses to AZD1222 COVID-19 vaccine. TCRdb's table, derived via immunoSEQ multiplex PCR, lists solely in-frame clones and lacks some. The table records approximately 160,000 clones, about 91% of them present only once. The sequenced sample was peripheral blood, obtained 28 days after the second AZD1222 dose. The receptor set was obtained from an adult who received the AZD1222 COVID-19 vaccine. Each CDR3 is given with its conserved first and last residue. The D gene is left open where the match is weak. Clone size, where shown, is once, few, many, or a class for clones that have expanded.

clone_size d_call cdr3_length j_call v_call cdr3_aa cdr3_nt
NA NA 15 TRBJ1-3 TRBV5-6 CASSLFHSSGNTIYF TGTGCCAGCAGCTTGTTCCATAGCTCTGGAAACACCATATATTTT
NA NA 12 TRBJ1-1 TRBV2 CASSRTNTEAFF TGTGCCAGCAGTAGGACGAACACTGAAGCTTTCTTT
NA NA 16 TRBJ2-6 TRBV6-1 CASSDYRHSGANVLTF TGTGCCAGCAGTGACTACAGGCACTCTGGGGCCAACGTCCTGACTTTC
NA NA 13 TRBJ2-3 TRBV5-1 CASSLDWGDTQYF TGCGCCAGCAGCTTGGATTGGGGGGATACGCAGTATTTT
NA NA 12 TRBJ1-1 TRBV29-1 CSVRSGPNPAFF TGCAGCGTTCGCTCGGGACCGAACCCGGCTTTCTTT
NA NA 11 TRBJ2-7 TRBV2 CASSLGDEQYF TGTGCCAGCAGTTTGGGAGACGAGCAGTACTTC
NA NA 14 TRBJ2-3 TRBV18 CASRTPTSTDTQYF TGTGCCAGCCGGACACCAACCAGCACAGATACGCAGTATTTT
NA NA 16 TRBJ1-1 TRBV5-1 CASSLEGGPMNTEAFF TGCGCCAGCAGCTTGGAGGGGGGGCCGATGAACACTGAAGCTTTCTTT
NA NA 15 TRBJ1-2 TRBV2 CASSSPGQPYYGYTF TGTGCCAGCAGTTCCCCGGGACAACCCTACTATGGCTACACCTTC
NA NA 13 TRBJ2-7 TRBV7-9 CASGFTGPYEQYF TGTGCCAGCGGATTTACAGGGCCCTACGAGCAGTACTTC
NA NA 15 TRBJ1-1 TRBV2 CASSGAPRVNTEAFF TGTGCCAGCAGTGGGGCCCCTAGGGTGAACACTGAAGCTTTCTTT
NA TRBD1 13 TRBJ2-5 TRBV5-1 CASSLDPDRAQYF TGCGCCAGCAGCTTGGATCCTGACAGGGCCCAGTACTTC
NA NA 12 TRBJ1-2 TRBV2 CASSSGEFGYTF TGTGCCAGCAGTTCAGGGGAATTTGGCTACACCTTC
NA NA 17 TRBJ1-6 TRBV18 CASSPRRDSWGNSPLHF TGTGCCAGCTCACCACGGAGGGACTCCTGGGGGAATTCACCCCTCCACTTT
NA NA 13 TRBJ1-1 TRBV24-1 CAAEVPPDTEAFF TGTGCCGCCGAGGTTCCCCCGGACACTGAAGCTTTCTTT
few NA 17 TRBJ1-5 TRBV12-5 CASGLVTAGSTNQPQHF TGTGCTAGTGGTTTGGTAACGGCAGGGTCTACCAATCAGCCCCAGCATTTT
NA NA 13 TRBJ2-1 TRBV24-1 CATSDLPGNEQFF TGTGCCACCAGTGATTTACCAGGGAATGAGCAGTTCTTC
once TRBD2 18 TRBJ2-7 TRBV4-2 CASSLSFQRGGSSYEQYF TGTGCCAGCAGCCTTTCATTCCAGCGGGGGGGTAGCTCCTACGAGCAGTACTTC
NA NA 14 TRBJ2-1 TRBV5-5 CASSQGPRDDEQFF TGTGCCAGCAGCCAGGGACCACGAGACGATGAGCAGTTCTTC
once NA 13 TRBJ2-3 TRBV5-1 CASSLEGSDTQYF TGCGCCAGCAGCTTAGAGGGCTCGGATACGCAGTATTTT
NA NA 14 TRBJ1-5 TRBV25-1 CASSDLRSNQPQHF TGTGCCAGCAGTGACTTACGATCCAATCAGCCCCAGCATTTT
NA TRBD2 13 TRBJ2-1 TRBV15 CATSRGLDQQQFF TGTGCCACCAGCAGGGGACTAGATCAGCAGCAGTTCTTC
NA NA 14 TRBJ1-1 TRBV18 CASSLSQGGAEAFF TGTGCCAGCTCACTCTCACAGGGAGGCGCTGAAGCTTTCTTT
NA TRBD1 15 TRBJ1-2 TRBV19 CAVAPRDRDPYGYTF TGTGCCGTCGCACCCCGGGACAGGGACCCCTATGGCTACACCTTC
NA NA 16 TRBJ1-5 TRBV5-5 CASSLLGVPGNQPQHF TGTGCCAGCAGCTTACTTGGGGTTCCGGGCAATCAGCCCCAGCATTTT
NA NA 14 TRBJ2-4 TRBV5-8 CASTWLLAKNIQYF TGTGCCAGCACCTGGTTACTAGCCAAAAACATTCAGTACTTC